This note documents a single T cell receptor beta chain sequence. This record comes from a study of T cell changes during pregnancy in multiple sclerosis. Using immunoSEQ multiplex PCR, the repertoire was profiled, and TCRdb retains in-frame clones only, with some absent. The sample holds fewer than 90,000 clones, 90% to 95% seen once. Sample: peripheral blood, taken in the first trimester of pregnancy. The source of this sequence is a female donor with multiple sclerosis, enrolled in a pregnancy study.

This CDR3 is CASSAQLFLLAGTNEQYF. The CDR3 DNA is TGTGCCAGCAGCGCTCAGCTCTTCTTACTAGCGGGGACTAACGAGCAGTACTTC. V gene TRBV4-2 combines with J gene TRBJ2-7; 10 positions match TRBD2. J was trimmed by 5 bases and V by 5 bases; bases with no gene match: 18. The CDR3 covers 18 residues. Germline V gene sequence: CDR1 LGHNA, CDR2 YNFKEQ.